This T cell receptor (beta chain) was sequenced for a study of T cells after posttransplantation cyclophosphamide. Study-level results: TRB overlap between skin or GI tissue T cells and blood was limited. TRB clonality was highly associated with recipient CMV seropositivity and reactivation.

The related graft donor's blood sample was taken on the day of bone marrow donation. TCRdb's copy holds only in-frame clones and misses some; the assay was immunoSEQ multiplex PCR. The specimen has 20,000 to 30,000 clones, none found just once. The trim removed 5 bases at V and 4 bases at J, leaving 7 bases unmatched. Germline V lookup: CDR1 SGHTA, CDR2 FQGNSA. The CDR3 contains 14 residues. The sample holds many counts of this clone. Antigen specificity is unknown. J is TRBJ1-2 and V is TRBV7-2; 7 positions match TRBD1. The sequenced sample was PBMCs. The receptor's source is a man over 45 in good health, CMV-negative, and a related stem cell transplant donor. The CDR3 region has the DNA TGTGCCAGCAGCGCCGGCGACAGGGCCTATGGCTACACCTTC. Translating it yields CASSAGDRAYGYTF.